This T cell receptor beta chain was sequenced in a study of blood T cells in healthy people across ages. Trimming stripped 6 bases from V and 7 bases from J, with 15 bases between. The germline V gene has CDR1 MNHNY and CDR2 SVGAGI (reference sequence). The CDR3 length is 13 residues. PCR was performed a second time for roughly 7 to 11 cycles using a sample-barcoded 5' primer and a J-beta primer mix. CDR3-containing paired-end reads numbering at least 2.5 million came from each sample. TCRdb recomputed calls from the 5' RACE reads with MiXCR, one row per CDR3 protein. The table shows some 1.6 million distinct CDR3 sequences, with roughly 32% occurring only once. This clonotype was counted a few times. Its target is unknown. Study findings and constraints: Among long-lived donors, naive CD4+ cells were more numerous and diversity higher than in aged donors.

Aged roughly 6 to 90, donors were systemically healthy Caucasians from Russia. A minimum of 6.5 million PBMCs was isolated per sample. The rearrangement joins TRBV6-6 to TRBJ2-5; no clear D. This TCR was recovered from a woman aged 25 to 39 in good health. Sequencing input: blood. The CDR3 DNA reads as TGTGCCAGCAGGCGCGGCGACCACCCGACCCAGTACTTC. Translation: CASRRGDHPTQYF.